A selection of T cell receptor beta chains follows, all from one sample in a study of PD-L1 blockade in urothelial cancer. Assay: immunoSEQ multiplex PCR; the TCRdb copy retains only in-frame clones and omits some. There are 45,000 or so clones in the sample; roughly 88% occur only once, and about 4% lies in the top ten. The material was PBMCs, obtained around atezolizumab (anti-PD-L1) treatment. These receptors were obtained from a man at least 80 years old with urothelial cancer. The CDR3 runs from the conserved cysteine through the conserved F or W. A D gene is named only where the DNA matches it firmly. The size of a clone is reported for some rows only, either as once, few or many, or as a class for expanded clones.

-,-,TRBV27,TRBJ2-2,TGTGCCAGCAGTTTAGGAAAATTCAGGGGCGTGATCCCCGGGGAGCTGTTTTTT,CASSLGKFRGVIPGELFF
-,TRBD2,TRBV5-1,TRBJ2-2,TGCGCCAGCAGCCCACTGACTAGCGGGAGTTCCGGGGAGCTGTTTTTT,CASSPLTSGSSGELFF
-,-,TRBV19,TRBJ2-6,TGTGCCAGTAGCCCCATACTCGGCTCTGGGGCCAACGTCCTGACTTTC,CASSPILGSGANVLTF
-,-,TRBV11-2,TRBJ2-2,TGTGCCAGCAGCTTTACAGCAGACACCGGGGAGCTGTTTTTT,CASSFTADTGELFF
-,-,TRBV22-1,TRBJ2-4,TGTCCTGGGAGCGCATCGCCGGGACAGGGTTACGGAAACATTCAGTACTTC,CPGSASPGQGYGNIQYF
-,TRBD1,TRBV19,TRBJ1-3,TGTGCCAGTACCAACACAGGGGGCGGAAACACCATATATTTT,CASTNTGGGNTIYF
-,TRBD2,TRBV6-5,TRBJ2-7,TGTGCCAGCAGTTCCTGGACTAGCGGGAGAATCGAGCAGTACTTC,CASSSWTSGRIEQYF
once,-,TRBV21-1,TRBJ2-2,TGTGCCAGCAGCAAAGCCAGGGGGTGTGACGGGGAGCTGTTTTTT,CASSKARGCDGELFF
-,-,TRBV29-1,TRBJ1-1,TGCAGCGTTGAGTCTTCCCTCCTTGAAGCTTTCTTT,CSVESSLLEAFF
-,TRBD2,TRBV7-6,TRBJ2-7,TGTGCCAGCAGCTCCCGAACGGCTAGCGGGTTCTACGAGCAGTACTTC,CASSSRTASGFYEQYF
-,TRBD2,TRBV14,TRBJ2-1,TGTGCCAGCAGCCCCGCTAGCGGGGGCTCCTACAATGAGCAGTTCTTC,CASSPASGGSYNEQFF
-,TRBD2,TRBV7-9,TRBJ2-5,TGTGCCAGCAGCCCGGGACTAGCGGGAATGGAGACCCAGTACTTC,CASSPGLAGMETQYF
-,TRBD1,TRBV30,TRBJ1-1,TGTGCCTGGAGCGAGGGACAGCTAAACACTGAAGCTTTCTTT,CAWSEGQLNTEAFF
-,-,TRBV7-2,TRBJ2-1,TGTGCCAGCAGCTTAGTCTCTCTCTCCTACAATGAGCAGTTCTTC,CASSLVSLSYNEQFF
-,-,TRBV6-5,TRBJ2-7,TGTGCCAGCAGCCCTCCTCTCTACGAGCAGTACTTC,CASSPPLYEQYF
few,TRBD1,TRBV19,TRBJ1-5,TGTGCCAGTAGTATGGACAGGGCGGAGCCCCAGCATTTT,CASSMDRAEPQHF
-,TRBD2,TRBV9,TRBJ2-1,TGTGCCAGCAGCCCCCAGAGCGGGAGGGCCGATGGTGAGCAGTTCTTC,CASSPQSGRADGEQFF
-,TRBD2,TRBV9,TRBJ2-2,TGTGCCAGCAGGCCCCGGGGGGACTCGAACACCGGGGAGCTGTTTTTT,CASRPRGDSNTGELFF
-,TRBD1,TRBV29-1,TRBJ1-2,TGCAGCGTTGGGGAAGGGGGCGGCTACACCTTC,CSVGEGGGYTF
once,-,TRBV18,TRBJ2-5,TGTGCCAGCTCACCATTGGCGGCCCGGGAGACCCAGTACTTC,CASSPLAARETQYF
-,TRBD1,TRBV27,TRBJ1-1,TGTGCCAGCAGCCCTCGACAGGGGCTTTTGAACACTGAAGCTTTCTTT,CASSPRQGLLNTEAFF
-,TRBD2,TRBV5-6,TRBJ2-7,TGTGCCAGCAGCTTGGTCCGGACTAGCGGGAGTTACGAGCAGTACTTC,CASSLVRTSGSYEQYF
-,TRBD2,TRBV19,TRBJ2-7,TGTGCCAGTAGTCCTCGGACTAGCGGGAGCTCCTACGAGCAGTACTTC,CASSPRTSGSSYEQYF
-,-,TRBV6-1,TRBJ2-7,TGTGCCACCGAGGACTATCTCGAGCAGTACTTC,CATEDYLEQYF
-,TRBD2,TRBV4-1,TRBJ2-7,TGCGCCAGCAGCCAAACTAGCGGGGGGATGACTAGCGGGGGGTCCTACGAGCAGTACTTC,CASSQTSGGMTSGGSYEQYF
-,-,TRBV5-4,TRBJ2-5,TGTGCCAGCAGCTTTTCGGCGGGAGAGACCCAGTACTTC,CASSFSAGETQYF
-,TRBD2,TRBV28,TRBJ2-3,TGTGCCAGCGAGCGGGAGGATACAGATACGCAGTATTTT,CASEREDTDTQYF
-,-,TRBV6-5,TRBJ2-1,TGTGCCAGCAGTTACTCGATGGCAGGCTCCTACAATGAGCAGTTCTTC,CASSYSMAGSYNEQFF
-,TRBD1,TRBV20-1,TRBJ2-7,TGCAGTGCTTTGACAGGGGGCGAGCAGTACTTC,CSALTGGEQYF
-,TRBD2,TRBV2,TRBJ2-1,TGTGCCAGCATTGGACTAGCGGCGACCTCCTACAATGAGCAGTTCTTC,CASIGLAATSYNEQFF
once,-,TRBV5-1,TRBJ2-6,TGCGCCAGCACCACAGGTCGAAACACCGTCCTGACTTTC,CASTTGRNTVLTF
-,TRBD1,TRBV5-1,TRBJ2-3,TGCGCCAGCAAGGGGACAGGGGAGGGAGATACGCAGTATTTT,CASKGTGEGDTQYF
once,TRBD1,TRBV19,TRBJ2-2,TGTGCCAGTAGTATAGCTAGGGACAGGGTCACCGGGGAGCTGTTTTTT,CASSIARDRVTGELFF